This T cell receptor beta chain is drawn from a study of T cells in Graves' hyperthyroidism and ophthalmopathy. The CDR3 contains 14 residues. The V gene end was trimmed by 4 bases and the J gene end by 5 bases; junction bases not matched to a gene: 8. Amplification of TCR beta CDR3 regions used RNA as the template. The TCR CDR3 was amplified in a first-round RT-PCR using the HTBI primer set. TCRdb used MiXCR to reprocess the multiplex PCR reads, holding one entry per CDR3 protein. This table has about 500,000 distinct CDR3 sequences, roughly a sixth appearing once. This clonotype was observed many times.

Sequenced sample: blood. This clonotype originated in a woman younger than 45 with Graves' ophthalmopathy. The V call is TRBV12-3 or TRBV12-4, the J call TRBJ2-7, with 7 bases lining up with TRBD1. The CDR3 DNA is TGTGCCAGCAGTTATAACAGGGGAGTCCACGAGCAGTACTTC. Its protein product is CASSYNRGVHEQYF.